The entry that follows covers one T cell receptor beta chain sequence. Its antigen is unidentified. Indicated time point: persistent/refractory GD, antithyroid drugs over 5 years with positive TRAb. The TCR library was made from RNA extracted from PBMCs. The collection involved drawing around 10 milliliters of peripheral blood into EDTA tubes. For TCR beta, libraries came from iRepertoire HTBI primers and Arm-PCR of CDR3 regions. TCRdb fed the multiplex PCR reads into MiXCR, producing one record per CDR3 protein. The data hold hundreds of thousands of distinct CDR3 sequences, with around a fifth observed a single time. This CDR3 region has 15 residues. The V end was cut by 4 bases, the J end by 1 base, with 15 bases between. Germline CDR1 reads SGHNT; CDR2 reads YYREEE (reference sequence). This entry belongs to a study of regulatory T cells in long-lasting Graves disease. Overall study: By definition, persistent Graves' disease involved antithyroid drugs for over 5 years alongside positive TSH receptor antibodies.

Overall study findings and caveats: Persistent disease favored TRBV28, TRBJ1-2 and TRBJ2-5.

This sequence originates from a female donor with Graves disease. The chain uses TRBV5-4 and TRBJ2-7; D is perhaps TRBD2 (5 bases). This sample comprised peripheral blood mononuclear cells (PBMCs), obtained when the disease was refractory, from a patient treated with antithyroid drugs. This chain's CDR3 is CASSPTPRESYEQYF. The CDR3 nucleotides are TGTGCCAGCAGCCCTACCCCCCGGGAATCCTACGAGCAGTACTTC.